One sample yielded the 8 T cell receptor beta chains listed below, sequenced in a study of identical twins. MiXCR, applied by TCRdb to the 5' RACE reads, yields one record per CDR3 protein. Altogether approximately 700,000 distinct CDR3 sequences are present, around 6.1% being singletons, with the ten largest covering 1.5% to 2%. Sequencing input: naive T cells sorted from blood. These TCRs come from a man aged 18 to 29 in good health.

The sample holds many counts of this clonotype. CDR3 nucleotides: TGTGCCAGCAGCGTAGGTGGGGGTACCTACAATGAGCAGTTCTTC. It yields the protein CASSVGGGTYNEQFF. V is TRBV9 and J is TRBJ2-1; perhaps D is TRBD1 or TRBD2 (5 bases each). The V end was cut by 0 bases, the J end by 2 bases, with 9 bases between. The CDR3 consists of 15 residues. CDR1 SGDLS and CDR2 YYNGEE come from the germline V gene. Based on the CDR3 plus reference TRBV9 and TRBJ2-1, the full variable domain is DSGVTQTPKHLITATGQRVTLRCSPRSGDLSVYWYQQSLDQGLQFLIQYYNGEERAKGNILERFSAQQFPDLHSELNLSSLELGDSALYFCASSVGGGTYNEQFFGPGTRLTVL.

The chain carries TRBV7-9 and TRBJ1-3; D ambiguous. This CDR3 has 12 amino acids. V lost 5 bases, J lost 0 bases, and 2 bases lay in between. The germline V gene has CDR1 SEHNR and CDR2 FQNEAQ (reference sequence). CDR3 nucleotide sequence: TGTGCCAGCAGCAACTCTGGAAACACCATATATTTT. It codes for CASSNSGNTIYF.

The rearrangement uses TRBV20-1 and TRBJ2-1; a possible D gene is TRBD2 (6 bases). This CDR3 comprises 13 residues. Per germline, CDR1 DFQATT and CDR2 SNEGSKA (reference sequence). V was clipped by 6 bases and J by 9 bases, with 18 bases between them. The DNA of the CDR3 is TGCAGTGCCGACCCCCCGGAGGGGAGTGAGCAGTTCTTC. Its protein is CSADPPEGSEQFF.

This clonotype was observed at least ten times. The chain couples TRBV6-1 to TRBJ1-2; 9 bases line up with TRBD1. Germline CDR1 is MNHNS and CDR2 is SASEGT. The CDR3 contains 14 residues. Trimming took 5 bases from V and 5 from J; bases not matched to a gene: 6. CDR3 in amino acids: CASSSRDRVYGYTF. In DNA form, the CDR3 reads TGTGCCAGCAGTAGCCGGGACAGGGTTTATGGCTACACCTTC.

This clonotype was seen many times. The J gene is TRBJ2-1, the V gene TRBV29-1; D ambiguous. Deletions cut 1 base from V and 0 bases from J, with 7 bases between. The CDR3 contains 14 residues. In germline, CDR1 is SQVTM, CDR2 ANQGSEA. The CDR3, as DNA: TGCAGCGTTGAAGGCCCTAGCTCCTACAATGAGCAGTTCTTC. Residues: CSVEGPSSYNEQFF.

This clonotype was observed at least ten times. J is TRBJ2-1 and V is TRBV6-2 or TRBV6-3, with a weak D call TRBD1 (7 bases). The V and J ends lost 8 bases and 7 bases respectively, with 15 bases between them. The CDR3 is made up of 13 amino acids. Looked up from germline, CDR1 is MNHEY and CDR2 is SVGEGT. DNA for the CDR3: TGTGCCAGCGGAATGACAGGGAGGAATGAGCAGTTCTTC. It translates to CASGMTGRNEQFF.

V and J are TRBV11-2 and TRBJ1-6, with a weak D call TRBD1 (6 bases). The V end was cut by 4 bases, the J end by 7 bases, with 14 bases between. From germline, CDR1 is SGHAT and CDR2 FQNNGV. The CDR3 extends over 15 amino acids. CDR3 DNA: TGTGCCAGCAGCTCCTTCAAGGGGGTAAATTCACCCCTCCACTTT. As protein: CASSSFKGVNSPLHF.

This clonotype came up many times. CDR3 loop: CASTPSAVGEEAFF. The CDR3 DNA reads as TGCGCCAGCACCCCAAGCGCGGTTGGGGAGGAAGCTTTCTTT. The genes are TRBV4-1 and TRBJ1-1; D is undetermined. With 7 bases removed from V and 8 bases from J, the gap between germline ends came to 20 bases. The CDR3 length is 14 residues. Germline lookup yields CDR1 MGHRA and CDR2 YSYEKL.